This is a list of T cell receptor beta chains from one sample in a study of cytomegalovirus exposure and HLA in healthy donors. The data were produced by immunoSEQ multiplex PCR, yet TCRdb's version contains in-frame clones alone and is incomplete. The table shows around 64,000 clones, with over 75% occurring only once. The source material was PBMCs. Receptor source: a female donor in good health and CMV-seronegative. The CDR3 runs from the conserved cysteine through the conserved F or W. D genes are given only for firm matches. Clone size is shown for a subset of rows, as once, few, many or a class of expanded clone.

clone size	J gene	D gene	V gene	CDR3 DNA	CDR3 protein
once	TRBJ2-7	.	TRBV7-9	TGTGCCAGCAGCTTAGTAGGCGGCTACGAGCAGTACTTC	CASSLVGGYEQYF
few	TRBJ1-1	TRBD1	TRBV4-1	TGCGCCAGCAGCCAAGATCAGACAGGGGACACTGAAGCTTTCTTT	CASSQDQTGDTEAFF
.	TRBJ2-3	TRBD2	TRBV29-1	TGCAGCGTTGACGGGACTAGCGGGGAAACAGATACGCAGTATTTT	CSVDGTSGETDTQYF
.	TRBJ2-1	TRBD2	TRBV7-9	TGTGCCAGCAGCTCAGGACTAGCGGGAGTCAATGAGCAGTTCTTC	CASSSGLAGVNEQFF
.	TRBJ2-1	.	TRBV7-9	TGTGCCAGCAGCTTAGCCAGCGGAGGGGAGCAGTTCTTC	CASSLASGGEQFF
.	TRBJ2-7	.	TRBV4-2	TGTGCCAGCAGCCATCTACAGGGCTACGAGCAGTACTTC	CASSHLQGYEQYF
.	TRBJ2-7	.	TRBV28	TGTGCCAGCAGGAACCAGGGCGATGGGTACTACGAGCAGTACTTC	CASRNQGDGYYEQYF
.	TRBJ1-2	.	TRBV6-5	TGTGCCAGCAGTTACTCGGACAGACTATATGGCTACACCTTC	CASSYSDRLYGYTF
.	TRBJ1-3	.	TRBV7-2	TGTGCCAGCACTTCAGTTTTGGGAAACACCATATATTTT	CASTSVLGNTIYF
.	TRBJ2-7	TRBD2	TRBV18	TGTGCCAGCTCACCCGGGACTAGCGGGAGCAGGAACTTC	CASSPGTSGSRNF
.	TRBJ2-7	.	TRBV29-1	TGCAGCGTTGGACTAGAAGGCTACGAGCAGTACTTC	CSVGLEGYEQYF
.	TRBJ1-1	.	TRBV4-2	TGTGCCAGCAGCCAAGATGGAAGGGGAAGGAACACTGAAGCTTTCTTT	CASSQDGRGRNTEAFF
.	TRBJ2-6	.	TRBV18	TGTGCCAGCTCACCGATGGAAGCATCCGGGACTGGGGCCAACGTCCTGACTTTC	CASSPMEASGTGANVLTF
.	TRBJ1-1	TRBD1	TRBV5-8	TGTGCCAGCAGCTTGGATCAGGGGGCACGGGACACTGAAGCTTTCTTT	CASSLDQGARDTEAFF
.	TRBJ2-7	TRBD2	TRBV11-2	TGTGCCAGCAGCTTAGGGCGAGGCGGGGAGGGGCCCGCCTACGAGCAGTACTTC	CASSLGRGGEGPAYEQYF
.	TRBJ2-1	.	TRBV27	TGTGCCAGCGGTAGAGGTACTCATTACAATGAGCAGTTCTTC	CASGRGTHYNEQFF
.	TRBJ2-2	.	TRBV7-9	TGTGCCAGCAGCCAGGACGGGGACACCGGGGAGCTGTTTTTT	CASSQDGDTGELFF
.	TRBJ2-5	TRBD2	TRBV7-9	TGTGCCAGCAGCGTAGCTGGGAGGGGCCAAGAGACCCAGTACTTC	CASSVAGRGQETQYF
.	TRBJ1-2	.	TRBV6-6	TGTGCCAGCAGCCCTGACAGGAACAGTGGCTACACCTTC	CASSPDRNSGYTF
once	TRBJ2-7	TRBD2	TRBV30	TGTGCCTGGAGTAGGACTAGCGGGGGCTACGAGCAGTACTTC	CAWSRTSGGYEQYF
.	TRBJ1-5	.	TRBV28	TGTGCCAGCAGTTTTTATGGGGCCCCGGGCAGCAATCAGCCCCAGCATTTT	CASSFYGAPGSNQPQHF
.	TRBJ2-7	TRBD2	TRBV5-6	TGTGCCAGCCGGGTAGCGGGGTCCTACGAGCAGTACTTC	CASRVAGSYEQYF
.	TRBJ2-5	TRBD2	TRBV7-7	TGTGCTAGCAGCTCTAGCGGGGCCAGGCTGGAGACCCAGTACTTC	CASSSSGARLETQYF
.	TRBJ2-5	.	TRBV29-1	TGCAGCGTTCTGAATGTAGAGGAGACCCAGTACTTC	CSVLNVEETQYF
.	TRBJ2-1	TRBD2	TRBV5-4	TGTGCCAGCAGGAAAGCGGGGGGCAGCTCCTACAATGAGCAGTTCTTC	CASRKAGGSSYNEQFF
few	TRBJ2-3	TRBD2	TRBV5-4	TGTGCCAGCAGCTCAACTAGCGGGGTCACAGATACGCAGTATTTT	CASSSTSGVTDTQYF
.	TRBJ2-5	.	TRBV7-9	TGTGCCAGCAGCTCCGACCGGAGCCCACAGGAGGAGACCCAGTACTTC	CASSSDRSPQEETQYF
.	TRBJ2-4	TRBD1	TRBV15	TGTGCCACCAGCAGAGATACAGGGGTCGTCAAAAACATTCAGTACTTC	CATSRDTGVVKNIQYF
.	TRBJ1-2	TRBD1	TRBV14	TGTGCCAGCAGCCAAAGTATAGGGACAGCTCGACACACCTTC	CASSQSIGTARHTF
.	TRBJ2-7	TRBD1	TRBV19	TGTGCCAGTAGTGTCCGGGACAGATCCTACGAGCAGTACTTC	CASSVRDRSYEQYF
.	TRBJ2-7	TRBD1	TRBV6-5	TGTGCCAGCAGTTCTCAAGACAGGGGCGAGCAGTACTTC	CASSSQDRGEQYF
medium-sized	TRBJ2-1	TRBD2	TRBV7-2	TGTGCCAGCAGCCCGGGACTAGCGGGGGCCCTCAATGAGCAGTTCTTC	CASSPGLAGALNEQFF
.	TRBJ2-7	.	TRBV7-9	TGTGCCAGCAGCCAGGGCCTAGCGCGTGGGGAGCAGTACTTC	CASSQGLARGEQYF
.	TRBJ1-2	.	TRBV30	TGTGCCTGGAGTGAGAGGGTGGGGGGCTACACCTTC	CAWSERVGGYTF
.	TRBJ1-3	TRBD1	TRBV10-1	TGCGCCAGCAGTGAGTTCCGAACAGGGGCCTCTGGAAACACCATATATTTT	CASSEFRTGASGNTIYF
.	TRBJ2-1	TRBD1	TRBV30	TGTGCCTGGAGTGTAGGGACAGGGGTGGACAATGAGCAGTTCTTC	CAWSVGTGVDNEQFF
.	TRBJ2-2	.	TRBV7-7	TGTGCTAGCAGCTCGACAGGATTGGGTCTTACCGGGGAGCTGTTTTTT	CASSSTGLGLTGELFF
.	TRBJ1-2	.	TRBV29-1	TGCAGCGTTGGAGCTAACTATGGCTACACCTTC	CSVGANYGYTF
.	TRBJ1-1	.	TRBV28	TGTGCCAGCAGTTTACCACCGCCCTCGGGGGCTTTCTTT	CASSLPPPSGAFF
.	TRBJ1-5	TRBD1	TRBV27	TGTGCCAGCAGTCTTCGGACAGGGTATCAGCCCCAGCATTTT	CASSLRTGYQPQHF
.	TRBJ2-1	.	TRBV30	TGTGCCTGGAGTGGCTCAGTCTACAATGAGCAGTTCTTC	CAWSGSVYNEQFF
.	TRBJ1-5	.	TRBV2	TGTGCCAGCAGTGACCCATCGGGGTCCACTCAGCCCCAGCATTTT	CASSDPSGSTQPQHF
.	TRBJ1-2	.	TRBV5-5	TGTGCCAGCAGCTTGGGACTAATAAAATATGGCTACACCTTC	CASSLGLIKYGYTF
.	TRBJ2-1	TRBD2	TRBV18	TGTGCCAGCTCACCACCTTCCAGCGGGGGGGCCCACAATGAGCAGTTCTTC	CASSPPSSGGAHNEQFF
.	TRBJ1-4	.	TRBV28	TGTGCCAGCGTCCCTACGGGCCTAGCGACAACTAATGAAAAACTGTTTTTT	CASVPTGLATTNEKLFF
.	TRBJ1-2	.	TRBV27	TGTGCCAGCAAACAGGACAGAACCCCCTATGGCTACACCTTC	CASKQDRTPYGYTF
.	TRBJ2-5	.	TRBV19	TGTGCCAGTAGTATGATGGTCTCCGGGAGTCCGCTCCAAGAGACCCAGTACTTC	CASSMMVSGSPLQETQYF
.	TRBJ1-2	.	TRBV30	TGTGCCTGGATCCTACAGGGTGGCTATGGCTACACCTTC	CAWILQGGYGYTF
.	TRBJ2-5	TRBD2	TRBV30	TGTGCCTGGAGTGTACTAGCGGAAGAGACCCAGTACTTC	CAWSVLAEETQYF
.	TRBJ2-7	.	TRBV5-1	TGCGCCAGCAGCGTTAGCTCCTACGAGCAGTACTTC	CASSVSSYEQYF
.	TRBJ1-4	TRBD1	TRBV27	TGTGCCAGCAGTTGGGACAGGGGTTATATTAATGAAAAACTGTTTTTT	CASSWDRGYINEKLFF
.	TRBJ1-6	TRBD1	TRBV10-2	TGCGCCACCGGGGACAGTGGGCCGGGGACCCTCCACTTT	CATGDSGPGTLHF
few	TRBJ1-5	.	TRBV5-1	TGCGCCAGCAGCATCCTTCCAGGGGCTAGCAATCAGCCCCAGCATTTT	CASSILPGASNQPQHF
.	TRBJ2-3	.	TRBV19	TGTGCCAGTAGACCTCAGAATACGAGGGCCACAGATACGCAGTATTTT	CASRPQNTRATDTQYF
.	TRBJ2-1	.	TRBV5-6	TGTGCCAGCAGCTCTAGGACAGCCTACAATGAGCAGTTCTTC	CASSSRTAYNEQFF
.	TRBJ1-1	TRBD1	TRBV6-5	TGTGCCAGCAGTTACAGGGGGCAAATGAACACTGAAGCTTTCTTT	CASSYRGQMNTEAFF